A single sample gave rise to the 19 T cell receptor beta chains below, sequenced in a study of CD8 T cells in ankylosing spondylitis. TCRdb re-analysed the 5' RACE reads in MiXCR, keeping a single row per CDR3 protein. The sample lists roughly 300,000 distinct CDR3 sequences, around 7.6% seen once, with roughly 14% in the top ten. General study points: Seemingly characteristic of ankylosing spondylitis blood was a TCR beta motif consisting of several highly homologous variants.

No antigens are known for them. Sequences were obtained from blood, either unsorted or a sorted T cell fraction (not recorded which). The receptors shown here come from a male donor with ankylosing spondylitis.

The chain has TRBV5-1 and TRBJ2-3; 8 nucleotides align to TRBD2. Germline assignment: CDR1 SGHRS and CDR2 YFSETQ. This CDR3 spans 16 amino acids. V was clipped by 4 bases and J by 1 base; unmatched bases: 8. CDR3: CASSRGGRTGTDTQYF. The CDR3 DNA reads TGCGCCAGCAGCCGGGGGGGGAGGACGGGCACAGATACGCAGTATTTT.

This clonotype was found a few times. The chain joins TRBV7-3 to TRBJ1-2, with unresolved D. The germline CDR1 and CDR2 sequences are SGHTA and FQGTGA. Trimming removed 5 bases at V and 0 bases at J, with 7 bases between. CDR3 length: 13 residues. The CDR3 is CASSPLPNYGYTF. The DNA for the CDR3 is TGTGCCAGCAGCCCCCTCCCTAACTATGGCTACACCTTC.

V and J are TRBV7-3 and TRBJ2-1; 13 bases map to TRBD2. Germline V lookup: CDR1 SGHTA, CDR2 FQGTGA. The CDR3 loop spans 15 amino acids. With V trimmed by 5 bases and J by 9 bases, 7 bases remained unmatched. CDR3 nucleotide sequence: TGTGCCAGCAGCGAACTAGCGGGAGGGCCAGTTGAGCAGTTCTTC. Amino acids: CASSELAGGPVEQFF.

This clonotype was seen only a few times. This rearrangement joins TRBV20-1 to TRBJ2-1, with 8 bases matching TRBD2. The CDR3 contains 16 residues. V lost 5 bases to trimming and J lost 3 bases; unmatched junction nucleotides: 12. Germline CDR1 DFQATT, CDR2 SNEGSKA (reference sequence). CDR3 DNA sequence: TGCAGTGCTGTCTCCGGGACTAGTCCCTACTACAATGAGCAGTTCTTC. Its protein product is CSAVSGTSPYYNEQFF.

In its sample, this clonotype was seen a few times. The chain couples TRBV5-1 to TRBJ2-7, with 9 positions matching TRBD1. Germline CDR1 is SGHRS and CDR2 is YFSETQ. With V trimmed by 2 bases and J by 3 bases, 9 bases remained unmatched. The CDR3 runs to 16 residues. The CDR3, as DNA: TGCGCCAGCAGCTTTGGCCGGGGGACAGGGCACTACGAGCAGTACTTC. This translates into CASSFGRGTGHYEQYF.

This clonotype has a count of ten or more. The genes are TRBV5-5 and TRBJ2-7; no firm D call. Germline V gene sequence: CDR1 SGHKS, CDR2 YYEKEE (reference sequence). V dropped 4 bases and J dropped 2 bases, with 10 bases sitting between them. The CDR3 loop spans 13 amino acids. The CDR3 protein is CASSVATTYEQYF. The CDR3 DNA follows: TGTGCCAGCAGCGTGGCCACAACCTACGAGCAGTACTTC.

The chain has TRBV20-1 and TRBJ2-3; possible D gene TRBD1, 6 bases. Trimming removed 6 bases from V and 0 bases from J, with 25 bases in between. Germline V gene lookup returns CDR1 DFQATT and CDR2 SNEGSKA (reference sequence). This CDR3 comprises 18 residues. The CDR3 here is CSAPVLDSSSWSTDTQYF. Written as DNA, the CDR3 is TGCAGTGCCCCCGTTCTGGACAGCTCTTCCTGGAGCACAGATACGCAGTATTTT.

At least ten counts were recorded for this clonotype. The V call is TRBV6-2 or TRBV6-3, the J call TRBJ2-1; TRBD2 matches 13 bases. Unmatched junction bases numbered 14, after V lost 10 bases and J lost 8 bases. CDR1 and CDR2 from the germline V gene are MNHEY and SVGEGT. There are 16 residues in the CDR3. DNA of the CDR3: TGTGCCATAGCCGGGCTGAGGACTAGCGGGAGCTATGAGCAGTTCTTC. This translates into CAIAGLRTSGSYEQFF.

The gene calls are TRBV6-1 and TRBJ2-1; TRBD1 aligns across 10 bases. Germline trimming cut 4 bases from V and 4 bases from J; bases unmatched to any gene: 1. There are 14 residues in the CDR3. Per germline, CDR1 MNHNS and CDR2 SASEGT. CDR3 sequence (DNA): TGTGCCAGCAGTGGGACAGGGGGTTACAATGAGCAGTTCTTC. Its translation: CASSGTGGYNEQFF.

This chain links TRBV28 with TRBJ1-5; TRBD1 matches 8 bases. V gave up 7 bases and J gave up 7 bases; unmatched junction bases: 18. The CDR3 extends over 17 amino acids. Germline V gene sequence: CDR1 MDHEN, CDR2 SYDVKM. Written as DNA, the CDR3 is TGTGCCAGCAAGGGGGACAGGCCTCAAAGGCTAATGCAGCCCCAGCATTTT. Amino acids: CASKGDRPQRLMQPQHF.

This clonotype has more than one count but fewer than ten. The chain couples TRBV7-3 to TRBJ2-2, with D possibly called TRBD1 or TRBD2 (5 bases each). The CDR3 covers 14 residues. Trimming took off 2 bases at V and 6 bases at J, with 10 bases between the two ends. CDR1 and CDR2 from the germline V gene are SGHTA and FQGTGA. In DNA, the CDR3 is TGTGCCAGCAGCTTAGTCGGGGCGGCCGGGGAGCTGTTTTTT. Translation gives CASSLVGAAGELFF.

The chain uses TRBV7-9 and TRBJ2-7, with 7 bases aligning to TRBD1. The CDR3 totals 15 residues. CDR1 and CDR2 from the germline V gene are SEHNR and FQNEAQ (reference sequence). J was trimmed by 5 bases and V by 4 bases; bases with no gene match: 11. The CDR3 coding sequence is TGTGCCAGCAGCTCCCGATTTCAGGGGGACCACGAGCAGTACTTC. It codes for CASSSRFQGDHEQYF.

Only a few counts were recorded for this clonotype. This chain links TRBV6-1 with TRBJ1-5; tentative D call: TRBD1 (6 bases). The ends were cut back, 6 bases at V and 2 bases at J, with 17 bases in the middle. The CDR3 contains 16 residues. From germline, CDR1 is MNHNS and CDR2 SASEGT. CDR3 sequence: CASRSAGGWGNQPQHF. The DNA of the CDR3 is TGTGCCAGCAGGAGTGCGGGGGGCTGGGGCAATCAGCCCCAGCATTTT.

This clonotype occurred a few times. V and J are TRBV10-3 and TRBJ2-2; maybe TRBD1 (6 bases). Germline lookup yields CDR1 ENHRY and CDR2 SYGVKD. V was clipped by 5 bases and J by 0 bases, with 13 bases between them. This CDR3 is built from 16 residues. The CDR3: CAISFHRDSNTGELFF. CDR3 coding DNA: TGTGCCATCAGTTTCCACAGGGATTCGAACACCGGGGAGCTGTTTTTT.

The chain's CDR3 is CASSSDTDNEQFF. As DNA, the CDR3 is TGTGCCAGCAGCTCCGACACCGACAATGAGCAGTTCTTC. The chain couples TRBV7-9 to TRBJ2-1, with unresolved D. Trimming removed 4 bases from V and 5 bases from J, with 9 bases in between. This CDR3 has 13 residues. Germline values: CDR1 SEHNR, CDR2 FQNEAQ (reference sequence).

This rearrangement joins TRBV27 to TRBJ2-1, with 9 positions matching TRBD2. Germline trimming cut 6 bases from V and 5 bases from J; bases unmatched to any gene: 14. Germline V gene lookup returns CDR1 MNHEY and CDR2 SMNVEV (reference sequence). There are 17 residues in the CDR3. The CDR3 DNA sequence: TGTGCCAGCAGCCCGGGGATAGCGGGAGTTGTGGACAATGAGCAGTTCTTC. It yields the protein CASSPGIAGVVDNEQFF.

This chain joins TRBV5-1 and TRBJ2-7; TRBD1 matches at 9 bases. Losses at the gene ends were 3 bases for V and 1 base for J; bases not matched to a gene: 5. Germline CDR1 SGHRS, CDR2 YFSETQ. The CDR3 is made up of 15 amino acids. CDR3 loop: CASSSAGQGSYEQYF. CDR3 coding DNA: TGCGCCAGCAGCTCGGCGGGACAGGGATCCTACGAGCAGTACTTC.

This clonotype came up many times. This chain links TRBV9 with TRBJ2-2; no clear D gene. Trimming cost V 2 bases and J 5 bases, with 10 bases left between them. Germline loops: CDR1 SGDLS, CDR2 YYNGEE. This CDR3 has 14 residues. The CDR3 nucleotides read TGTGCCAGCAGCGTTATGTGGCAGACCGGGGAGCTGTTTTTT. The encoded protein is CASSVMWQTGELFF.

This clonotype was recorded a few times. The V gene is TRBV28, the J gene TRBJ2-6; D is tentatively TRBD1 or TRBD2 (6 bases each). Germline CDR1 reads MDHEN; CDR2 reads SYDVKM. Trimming pared 7 bases from V and 0 bases from J, leaving 16 bases between. This CDR3 has 17 residues. The chain's CDR3 is CASIRGVRYSGANVLTF. The CDR3, as DNA: TGTGCCAGCATAAGGGGGGTCAGATACTCTGGGGCCAACGTCCTGACTTTC. Filled out from reference TRBV28 and TRBJ2-6, the complete variable domain reads DVKVTQSSRYLVKRTGEKVFLECVQDMDHENMFWYRQDPGLGLRLIYFSYDVKMKEKGDIPEGYSVSREKKERFSLILESASTNQTSMYLCASIRGVRYSGANVLTFGAGSRLTVL.